The TCR beta chain described here comes from a study of vaccination and CD4 T cells after COVID-19. Looking at the study overall: The cells in question were stimulated using overlapping spike peptides derived from SARS-CoV-2, HCoV-NL63, HCoV-OC43 and HCoV-229E.

This CDR3 is built from 16 residues. Looked up from germline, CDR1 is DFQATT and CDR2 is SNEGSKA (reference sequence). The V and J ends lost 1 base and 5 bases respectively, with 19 bases between them. Treatment of the sample: approximately nine-day PBMC culture with coronavirus spike peptide pools or control peptides (ViraFEST assay). At the Johns Hopkins FTIC core, DNA taken from cultured CD4+ T cells was sequenced by way of the Oncomine TCR Beta short-read assay. MiXCR, applied by TCRdb to the PCR reads, yields one record per CDR3 protein. The table records roughly 15,000 distinct CDR3 sequences, roughly 51% of them present only once. This clonotype was picked up a small number of times. Its antigen is still unknown.

The chain employs TRBV20-1 and TRBJ2-3; D assignment may be TRBD1 or TRBD2 (6 bases each). This receptor was taken from a human donor who had recovered from COVID-19. Material: CD4+ T cells from blood, cultured in vitro. The CDR3 DNA reads TGCAGTGCTAGAGGTTTTAGGAGGGGGGCAAGAGATACGCAGTATTTT. Amino acid sequence: CSARGFRRGARDTQYF.